This note documents a single TCR beta chain sequence. This sample stems from a study of cytomegalovirus exposure and HLA in healthy donors. It was with 60 Vbeta and 13 Jbeta primers that the PCR ran. Using immunoSEQ multiplex PCR, the repertoire was profiled, and TCRdb retains in-frame clones only, with some absent. The repertoire consists of about 200,000 clones, with 70% to 90% occurring once and the leading ten covering 2.5% to 3%. This clonotype was obtained from a man under 40 in good health and CMV-seronegative. The sample was PBMCs.

The CDR3 DNA reads TGTGCCATCAGACGGGACTCTGGGGCCAACGTCCTGACTTTC. Its translation is CAIRRDSGANVLTF. The chain combines TRBV28 with TRBJ2-6, with D tentatively TRBD2 (5 bases). The CDR3 has 14 residues. Per germline, CDR1 MDHEN and CDR2 SYDVKM. Trimming removed 10 bases from V and 0 bases from J, with 10 bases in between.